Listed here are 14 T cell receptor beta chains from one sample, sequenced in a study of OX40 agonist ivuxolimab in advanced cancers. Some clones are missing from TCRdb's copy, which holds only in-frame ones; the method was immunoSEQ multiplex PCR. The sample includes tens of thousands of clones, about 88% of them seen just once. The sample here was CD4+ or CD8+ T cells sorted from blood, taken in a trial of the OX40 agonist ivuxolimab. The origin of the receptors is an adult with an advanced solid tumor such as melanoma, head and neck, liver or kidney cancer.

The CDR3: CASSFTGGEQFF. In DNA, the CDR3 is TGTGCCAGTAGCTTCACTGGAGGTGAGCAGTTCTTC. The chain recombines TRBV19 with TRBJ2-1, with D possibly being TRBD2 (5 bases). CDR3 length: 12 residues. CDR1 and CDR2 (germline): LNHDA, SQIVND (reference sequence). Trimming pared 6 bases from V and 9 bases from J, leaving 12 bases between. Supplemented by reference TRBV19 and TRBJ2-1, the full variable domain reads DGGITQSPKYLFRKEGQNVTLSCEQNLNHDAMYWYRQDPGQGLRLIYYSQIVNDFQKGDIAEGYSVSREKKESFPLTVTSAQKNPTAFYLCASSFTGGEQFFGPGTRLTVL.

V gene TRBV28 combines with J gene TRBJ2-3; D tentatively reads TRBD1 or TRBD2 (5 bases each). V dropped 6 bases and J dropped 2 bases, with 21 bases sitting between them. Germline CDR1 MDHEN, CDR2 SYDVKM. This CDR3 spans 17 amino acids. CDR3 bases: TGTGCCAGCAGCTCCTCTTTTTCTCGGGACCCCACAGATACGCAGTATTTT. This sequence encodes CASSSSFSRDPTDTQYF. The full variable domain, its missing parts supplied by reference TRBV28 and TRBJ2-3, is DVKVTQSSRYLVKRTGEKVFLECVQDMDHENMFWYRQDPGLGLRLIYFSYDVKMKEKGDIPEGYSVSREKKERFSLILESASTNQTSMYLCASSSSFSRDPTDTQYFGPGTRLTVL.

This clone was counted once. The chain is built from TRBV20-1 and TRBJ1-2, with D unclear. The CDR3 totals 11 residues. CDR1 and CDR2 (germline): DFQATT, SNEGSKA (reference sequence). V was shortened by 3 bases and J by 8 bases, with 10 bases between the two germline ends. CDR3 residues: CSASVRRGYTF. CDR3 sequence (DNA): TGCAGTGCTAGTGTAAGACGAGGCTACACCTTC.

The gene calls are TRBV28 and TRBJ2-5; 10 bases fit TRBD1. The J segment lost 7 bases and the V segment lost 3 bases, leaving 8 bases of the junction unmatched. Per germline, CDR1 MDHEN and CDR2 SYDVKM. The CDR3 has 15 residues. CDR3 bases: TGTGCCAGCAGTTTCATGGGACAGGGGAAGGGGACCCAGTACTTC. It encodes CASSFMGQGKGTQYF.

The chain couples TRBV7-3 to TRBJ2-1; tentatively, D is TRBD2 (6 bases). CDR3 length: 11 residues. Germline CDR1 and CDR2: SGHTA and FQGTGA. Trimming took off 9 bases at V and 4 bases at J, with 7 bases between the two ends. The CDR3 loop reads CASGTYNEQFF. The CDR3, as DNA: TGTGCCAGTGGGACTTACAATGAGCAGTTCTTC.

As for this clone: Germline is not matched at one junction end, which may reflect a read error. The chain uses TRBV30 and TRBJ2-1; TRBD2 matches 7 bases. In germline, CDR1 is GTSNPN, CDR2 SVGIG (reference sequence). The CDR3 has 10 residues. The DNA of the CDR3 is TGTGCCTGTGACCCGGGACTACGTGTCTTC. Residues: CACDPGLRVF.

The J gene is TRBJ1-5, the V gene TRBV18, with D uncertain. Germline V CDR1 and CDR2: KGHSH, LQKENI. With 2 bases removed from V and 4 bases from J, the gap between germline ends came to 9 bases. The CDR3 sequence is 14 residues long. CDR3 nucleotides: TGTGCCAGCTCACCAATGGAGTTAAATCAGCCCCAGCATTTT. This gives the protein CASSPMELNQPQHF.

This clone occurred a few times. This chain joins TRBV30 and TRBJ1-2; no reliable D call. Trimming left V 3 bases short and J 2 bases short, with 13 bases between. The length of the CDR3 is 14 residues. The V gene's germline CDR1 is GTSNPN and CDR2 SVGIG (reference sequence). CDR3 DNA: TGTGCCTGGAGACCCGGACCGCTCAACTATGGCTACACCTTC. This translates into CAWRPGPLNYGYTF.

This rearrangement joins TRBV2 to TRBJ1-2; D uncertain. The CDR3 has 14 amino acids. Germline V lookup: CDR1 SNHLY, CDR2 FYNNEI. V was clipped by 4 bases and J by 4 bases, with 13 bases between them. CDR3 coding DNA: TGTGCCAGCAGTGTAAAGGCGGGTCCCTATGGCTACACCTTC. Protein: CASSVKAGPYGYTF.

In DNA, the CDR3 is TGTGCCAGCAGGGCCAGACGCAGACAGGGCCAAGAGACCCAGTACTTC. Translating gives CASRARRRQGQETQYF. This rearrangement joins TRBV28 to TRBJ2-5, with 7 bases identical to TRBD1. The CDR3 runs to 16 residues. The V and J ends lost 6 bases and 1 base, in that order; junction bases with no gene match: 11. From germline, CDR1 is MDHEN and CDR2 SYDVKM.

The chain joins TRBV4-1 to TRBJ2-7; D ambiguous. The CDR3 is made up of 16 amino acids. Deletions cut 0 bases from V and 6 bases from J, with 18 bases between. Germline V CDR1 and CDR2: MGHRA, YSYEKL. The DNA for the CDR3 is TGCGCCAGCAGCCAAGATAACGCCTTCAGCGCCCGCGAGCAGTACTTC. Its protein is CASSQDNAFSAREQYF.

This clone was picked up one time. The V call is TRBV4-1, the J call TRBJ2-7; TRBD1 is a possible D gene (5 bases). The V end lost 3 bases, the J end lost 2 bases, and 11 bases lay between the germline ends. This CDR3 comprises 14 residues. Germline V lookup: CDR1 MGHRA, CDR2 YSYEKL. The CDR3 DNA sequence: TGCGCCAGCAGCCACCCCAGGGCTCCCTACGAGCAGTACTTC. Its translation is CASSHPRAPYEQYF.

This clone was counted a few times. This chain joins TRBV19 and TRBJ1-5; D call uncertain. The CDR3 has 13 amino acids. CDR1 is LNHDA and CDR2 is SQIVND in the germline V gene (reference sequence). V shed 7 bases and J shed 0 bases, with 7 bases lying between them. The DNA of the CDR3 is TGTGCCAGTACGGTCGGTAGCAATCAGCCCCAGCATTTT. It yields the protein CASTVGSNQPQHF.

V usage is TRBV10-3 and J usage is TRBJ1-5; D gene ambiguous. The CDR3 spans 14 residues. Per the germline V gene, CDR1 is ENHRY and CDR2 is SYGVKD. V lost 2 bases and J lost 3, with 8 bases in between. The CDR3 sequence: CAISEQPPNQPQHF. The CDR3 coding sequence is TGTGCCATCAGTGAGCAGCCACCCAATCAGCCCCAGCATTTT.